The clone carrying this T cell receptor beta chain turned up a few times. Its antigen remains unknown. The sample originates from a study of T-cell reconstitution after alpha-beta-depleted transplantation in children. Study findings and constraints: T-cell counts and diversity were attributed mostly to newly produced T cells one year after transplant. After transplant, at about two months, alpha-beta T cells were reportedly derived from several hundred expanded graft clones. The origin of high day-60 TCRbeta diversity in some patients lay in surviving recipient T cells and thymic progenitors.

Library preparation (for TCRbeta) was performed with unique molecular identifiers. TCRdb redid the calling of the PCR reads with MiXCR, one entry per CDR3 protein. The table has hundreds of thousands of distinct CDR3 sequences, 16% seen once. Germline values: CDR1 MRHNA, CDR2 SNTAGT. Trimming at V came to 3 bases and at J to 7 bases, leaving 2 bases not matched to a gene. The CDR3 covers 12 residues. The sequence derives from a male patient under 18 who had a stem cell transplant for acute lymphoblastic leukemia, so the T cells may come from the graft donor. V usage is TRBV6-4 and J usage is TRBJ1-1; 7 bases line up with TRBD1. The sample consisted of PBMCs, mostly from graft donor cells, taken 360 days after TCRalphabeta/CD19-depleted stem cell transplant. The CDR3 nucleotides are TGTGCCAGCAGTGATAGGGGGCTTGAAGCTTTCTTT. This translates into CASSDRGLEAFF.